This TCR beta chain is from a study of cytomegalovirus exposure and HLA in healthy donors. Study results and limitations: A list of roughly 180 TCR beta chains associated with cytomegalovirus was given. Reports credit the classifier with highly specific, highly sensitive diagnosis of cytomegalovirus status. First-cohort TCR clusters tended to co-occur in the roughly 130 validation repertoires, a later analysis found.

With V trimmed by 4 bases and J by 3 bases, 8 bases remained unmatched. The germline V gene encodes CDR1 SGHRS and CDR2 YFSETQ. This CDR3 is built from 15 residues. Concerning this clone: As yet, its antigen is unknown.

TCRdb keeps only in-frame clones here, not all; method: immunoSEQ multiplex PCR. This sample has roughly 140,000 clones, with 80% to 90% found just once. Sequenced: PBMCs. This sequence originates from a woman between 18 and 29 years old in good health and CMV-seropositive. The chain couples TRBV5-1 to TRBJ2-5; 8 bases are shared with TRBD2. The CDR3 DNA reads as TGCGCCAGCAGCATTAGAGCGGGAGCGGAAGAGACCCAGTACTTC. Protein product: CASSIRAGAEETQYF.